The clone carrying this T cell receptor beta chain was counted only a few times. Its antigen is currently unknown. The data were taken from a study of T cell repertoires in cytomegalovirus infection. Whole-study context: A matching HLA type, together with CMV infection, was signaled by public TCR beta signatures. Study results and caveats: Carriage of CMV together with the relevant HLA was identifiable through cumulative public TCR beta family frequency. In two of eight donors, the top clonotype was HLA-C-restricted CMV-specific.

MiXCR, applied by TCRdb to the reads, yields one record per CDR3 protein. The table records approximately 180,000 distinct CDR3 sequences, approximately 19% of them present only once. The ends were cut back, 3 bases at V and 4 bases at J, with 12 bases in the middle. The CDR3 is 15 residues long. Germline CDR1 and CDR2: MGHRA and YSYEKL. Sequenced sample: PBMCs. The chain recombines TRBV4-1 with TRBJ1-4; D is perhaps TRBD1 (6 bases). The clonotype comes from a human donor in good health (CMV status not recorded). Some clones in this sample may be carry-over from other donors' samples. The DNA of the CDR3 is TGCGCCAGCAGCCATTTTGGACAGCTTAATGAAAAACTGTTTTTT. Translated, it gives CASSHFGQLNEKLFF.